This is a list of T cell receptor beta chains from one sample in a study of T cells after yellow fever vaccination. Using its own MiXCR run on the 5' RACE reads, TCRdb lists one record per CDR3 protein. The sample records 450,000 to 550,000 distinct CDR3 sequences, roughly 22% being singletons. The material sequenced was PBMCs, taken less than 25 days after the first yellow fever vaccination. These receptor sequences come from a man aged 18 to 35 who received the YFV17D yellow fever vaccine. The CDR3 runs from the conserved cysteine through the conserved F or W. D genes are given only for firm matches. Expanded clones get a size class; other rows say once, few or many, or leave the size out.

DNA | CDR3 | size | J | D | V
TGTGCCAGCAGCCCTGTGGTCGGCGCTGAAGCTTTCTTT | CASSPVVGAEAFF | few | TRBJ1-1 | . | TRBV7-8
TGTGCCATCATAGGGACAGGAGAGAAAAACACCATATATTTT | CAIIGTGEKNTIYF | few | TRBJ1-3 | TRBD1 | TRBV10-3
TGTGCCAGCAGCTTGGAACAGGGGAGGAATGAGCAGTTCTTC | CASSLEQGRNEQFF | few | TRBJ2-1 | . | TRBV7-9
TGCGCCAGCAGCCAAGATCGTTTCGGGGGGGAATTCCAAGAGACCCAGTACTTC | CASSQDRFGGEFQETQYF | . | TRBJ2-5 | TRBD2 | TRBV4-3
TGTGCCAGCAGTTACCTCAGGGTTGCGAACACCGGGGAGCTGTTTTTT | CASSYLRVANTGELFF | few | TRBJ2-2 | . | TRBV6-2/TRBV6-3
TGTGCCGGCTCCGCGGGCCATGGATCGGGAAACACCATATATTTT | CAGSAGHGSGNTIYF | . | TRBJ1-3 | . | TRBV12-3/TRBV12-4
TGCAGTGCTAGCCCGGGGGGCTACACCTTC | CSASPGGYTF | few | TRBJ1-2 | . | TRBV20-1
TGTGCTAGTGTCCCCGGGGGCAGCGGCTCTTACAATGAGCAGTTCTTC | CASVPGGSGSYNEQFF | . | TRBJ2-1 | . | TRBV12-5
TGTGCCACCAGTGACCCCCGTGTAGGCCAGGAGACCCAGTACTTC | CATSDPRVGQETQYF | . | TRBJ2-5 | . | TRBV24-1
TGTGCCAGTAGTATCAGGGGGCCCTACGAGCAGTACTTC | CASSIRGPYEQYF | . | TRBJ2-7 | TRBD1 | TRBV19